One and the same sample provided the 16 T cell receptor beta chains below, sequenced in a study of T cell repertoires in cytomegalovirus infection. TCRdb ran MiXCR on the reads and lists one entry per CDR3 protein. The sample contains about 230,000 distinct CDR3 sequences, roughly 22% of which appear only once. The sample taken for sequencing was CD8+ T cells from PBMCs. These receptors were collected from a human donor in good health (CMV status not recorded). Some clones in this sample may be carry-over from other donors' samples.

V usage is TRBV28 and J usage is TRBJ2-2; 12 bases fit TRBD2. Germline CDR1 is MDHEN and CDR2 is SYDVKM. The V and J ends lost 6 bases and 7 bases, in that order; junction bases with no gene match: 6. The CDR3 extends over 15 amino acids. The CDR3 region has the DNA TGTGCCAGCAGAACCCTAGCGGGGGGGCTCGGGGAGCTGTTTTTT. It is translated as CASRTLAGGLGELFF.

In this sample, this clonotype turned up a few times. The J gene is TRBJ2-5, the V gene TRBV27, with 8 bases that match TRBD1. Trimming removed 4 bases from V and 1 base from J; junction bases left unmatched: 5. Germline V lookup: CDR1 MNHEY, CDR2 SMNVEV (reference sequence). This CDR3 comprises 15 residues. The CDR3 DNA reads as TGTGCCAGCAGTTCATGGACAGGGTCCCAAGAGACCCAGTACTTC. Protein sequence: CASSSWTGSQETQYF.

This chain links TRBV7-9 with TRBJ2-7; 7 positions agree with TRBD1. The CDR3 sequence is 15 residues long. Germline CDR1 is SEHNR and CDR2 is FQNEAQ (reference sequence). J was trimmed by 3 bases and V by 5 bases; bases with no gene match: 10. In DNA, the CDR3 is TGTGCCAGCAGCCTCGTAGTCGGACAGGACTACGAGCAGTACTTC. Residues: CASSLVVGQDYEQYF.

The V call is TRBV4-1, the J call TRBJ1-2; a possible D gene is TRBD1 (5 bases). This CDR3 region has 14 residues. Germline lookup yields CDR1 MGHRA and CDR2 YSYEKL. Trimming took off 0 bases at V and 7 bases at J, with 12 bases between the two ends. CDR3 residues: CASSQDIKGPGYTF. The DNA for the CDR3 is TGCGCCAGCAGCCAAGATATAAAGGGACCTGGCTACACCTTC.

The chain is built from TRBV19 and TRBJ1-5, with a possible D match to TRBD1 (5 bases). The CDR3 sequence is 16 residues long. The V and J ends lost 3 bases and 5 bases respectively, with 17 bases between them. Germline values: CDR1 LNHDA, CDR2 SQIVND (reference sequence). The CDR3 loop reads CASSMAPWQGDQPQHF. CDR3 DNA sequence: TGTGCCAGTAGTATGGCACCATGGCAGGGCGATCAGCCCCAGCATTTT.

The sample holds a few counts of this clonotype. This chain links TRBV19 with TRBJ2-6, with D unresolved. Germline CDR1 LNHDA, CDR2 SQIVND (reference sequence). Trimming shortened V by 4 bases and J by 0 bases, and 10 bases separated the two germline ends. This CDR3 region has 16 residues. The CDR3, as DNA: TGTGCCAGTAGTACACACCGGGTCTCTGGGGCCAACGTCCTGACTTTC. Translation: CASSTHRVSGANVLTF.

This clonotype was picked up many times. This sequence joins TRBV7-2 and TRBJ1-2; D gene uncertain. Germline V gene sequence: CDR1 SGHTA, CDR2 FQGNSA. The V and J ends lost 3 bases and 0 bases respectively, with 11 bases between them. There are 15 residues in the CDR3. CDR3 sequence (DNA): TGTGCCAGCAGCTTTAACAGCTTTGCTAACTATGGCTACACCTTC. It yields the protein CASSFNSFANYGYTF.

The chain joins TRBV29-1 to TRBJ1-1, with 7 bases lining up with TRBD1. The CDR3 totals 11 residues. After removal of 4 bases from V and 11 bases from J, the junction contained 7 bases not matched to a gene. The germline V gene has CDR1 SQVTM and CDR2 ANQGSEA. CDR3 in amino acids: CSVVTGVEAFF. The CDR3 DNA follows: TGCAGCGTTGTAACAGGGGTAGAGGCTTTCTTT.

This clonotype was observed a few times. In nucleotides, the CDR3 is TGCAGCGTTGAAGAGGGGACGGGCCAAAACTATGGCTACACCTTC. Translating gives CSVEEGTGQNYGYTF. The J gene is TRBJ1-2, the V gene TRBV29-1; possibly TRBD1 for D (5 bases). This CDR3 has 15 residues. V was cut by 0 bases and J by 2 bases, with 13 bases left in between. Germline CDR1 SQVTM, CDR2 ANQGSEA.

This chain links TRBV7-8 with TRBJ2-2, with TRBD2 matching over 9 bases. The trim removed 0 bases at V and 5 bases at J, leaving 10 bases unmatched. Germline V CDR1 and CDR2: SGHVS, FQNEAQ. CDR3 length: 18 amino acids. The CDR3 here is CASSLAGILAGETGELFF. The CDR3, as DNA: TGTGCCAGCAGCTTAGCGGGGATCTTAGCGGGGGAAACCGGGGAGCTGTTTTTT. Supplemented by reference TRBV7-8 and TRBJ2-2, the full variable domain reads GAGVSQSPRYKVAKRGQDVALRCDPISGHVSLFWYQQALGQGPEFLTYFQNEAQLDKSGLPSDRFFAERPEGSVSTLKIQRTQQEDSAVYLCASSLAGILAGETGELFFGEGSRLTVL.

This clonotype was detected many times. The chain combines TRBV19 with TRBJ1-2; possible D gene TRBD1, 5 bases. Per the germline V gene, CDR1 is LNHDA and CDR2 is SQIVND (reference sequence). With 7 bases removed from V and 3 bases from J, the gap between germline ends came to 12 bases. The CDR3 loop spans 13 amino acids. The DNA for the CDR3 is TGTGCCAGTACTAAGACAGATTACTATGGCTACACCTTC. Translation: CASTKTDYYGYTF.

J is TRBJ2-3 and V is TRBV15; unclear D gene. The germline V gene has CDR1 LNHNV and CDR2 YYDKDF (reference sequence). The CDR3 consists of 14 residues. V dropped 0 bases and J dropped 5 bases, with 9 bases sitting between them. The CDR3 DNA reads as TGTGCCACCAGCAGAGATAGTGGCTTAGATACGCAGTATTTT. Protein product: CATSRDSGLDTQYF.

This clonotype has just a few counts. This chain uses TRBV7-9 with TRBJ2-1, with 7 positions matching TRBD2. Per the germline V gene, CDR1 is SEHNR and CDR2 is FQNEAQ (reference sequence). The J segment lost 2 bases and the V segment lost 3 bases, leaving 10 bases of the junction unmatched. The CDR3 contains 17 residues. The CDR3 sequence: CASSFHPREGPYNEQFF. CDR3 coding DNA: TGTGCCAGCAGCTTCCACCCGAGGGAGGGACCCTACAATGAGCAGTTCTTC.

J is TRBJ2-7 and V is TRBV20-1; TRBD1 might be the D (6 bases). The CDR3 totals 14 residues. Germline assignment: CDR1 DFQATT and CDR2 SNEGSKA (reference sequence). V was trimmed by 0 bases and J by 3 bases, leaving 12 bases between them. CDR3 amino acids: CSARDRDIVYEQYF. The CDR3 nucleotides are TGCAGTGCTAGAGACCGGGACATTGTCTACGAGCAGTACTTC.

CDR3 loop: CASRETGQGAYYEQYF. DNA of the CDR3: TGTGCCAGCAGGGAAACGGGACAGGGGGCTTATTACGAGCAGTACTTC. This chain joins TRBV28 and TRBJ2-7, with 12 bases fitting TRBD1. The germline V gene encodes CDR1 MDHEN and CDR2 SYDVKM. Losses at the gene ends were 6 bases for V and 4 bases for J; bases not matched to a gene: 10. CDR3 length equals 16 residues.

The CDR3 DNA reads as TGCGCCAGCAGCCAAGATGGGGGGTCCGGAAACACCATATATTTT. Its protein is CASSQDGGSGNTIYF. The chain carries TRBV4-1 and TRBJ1-3; possibly TRBD1 for D (5 bases). Trimming pared 0 bases from V and 4 bases from J, leaving 10 bases between. The CDR3 has 15 residues. The V gene's germline CDR1 is MGHRA and CDR2 YSYEKL.